This TCR beta chain was captured in a study of blood T cell repertoires in COVID-19. Original methodology: Using reference gene primer amplification, nucleated cell counts were estimated. Some clones are missing from TCRdb's copy, which holds only in-frame ones; the method was immunoSEQ multiplex PCR. That table furnishes V, J and clone size, whereas the DNA furnished D and trimming. The sample has fewer than 60,000 clones, 75% to 90% seen once; the top ten hold approximately 6.9%. J gave up 2 bases and V 4 bases, and 4 bases lay outside the gene matches. The CDR3 is 15 residues long. Germline V lookup: CDR1 SGHAT, CDR2 FQNNGV.

This TCR derives from a man aged 55 to 70 with acute or convalescent COVID-19. The sequencing sample was made of peripheral blood. The chain employs TRBV11-2 and TRBJ2-1, with TRBD1 matching 8 bases. CDR3 loop: CASSSPRGPYNEQFF. DNA for the CDR3: TGTGCCAGCAGCTCCCCCAGGGGGCCCTACAATGAGCAGTTCTTC.